These 25 T cell receptor beta chains share one sample of origin, sequenced in a study of blood T cell repertoires in COVID-19. Produced via immunoSEQ multiplex PCR; TCRdb's table is partial and in-frame only. The table has around 320,000 clones, just under 90% seen once. The sample consisted of PBMCs or T cells enriched from blood (not recorded which). These TCRs come from a woman between 50 and 59 years old who had been exposed to COVID-19.

The gene calls are TRBV29-1 and TRBJ2-3; 7 nucleotides agree with TRBD2. V shed 0 bases and J 6 bases; nucleotides not matched to a gene: 15. Germline assignment: CDR1 SQVTM and CDR2 ANQGSEA. CDR3 size: 17 residues. This CDR3 reads CSVEDFMGERGADTQYF. CDR3 DNA: TGCAGCGTTGAAGACTTTATGGGCGAGCGGGGTGCGGATACGCAGTATTTT.

The gene calls are TRBV4-2 and TRBJ1-1; 8 bases align to TRBD1. The CDR3 runs to 19 residues. V dropped 4 bases and J dropped 7; count of bases not matched to a gene: 23. CDR1 LGHNA and CDR2 YNFKEQ come from the germline V gene. This chain's CDR3 is CASSRLTSQGAKGKYEAFF. The CDR3 DNA reads TGTGCCAGCAGCCGTTTGACCTCGCAGGGGGCGAAGGGAAAGTATGAAGCTTTCTTT.

This sequence joins TRBV5-1 and TRBJ2-7, with D perhaps matching TRBD1 (6 bases). V lost 0 bases and J lost 4, with 17 bases in between. CDR3 length: 16 amino acids. CDR1 and CDR2 from the germline V gene are SGHRS and YFSETQ. The CDR3 region is CASSLAVLGTTYEQYF. DNA of the CDR3: TGCGCCAGCAGCTTGGCCGTACTCGGGACAACTTACGAGCAGTACTTC. The full variable domain, in which reference TRBV5-1 and TRBJ2-7 provide the parts outside the CDR3, is KAGVTQTPRYLIKTRGQQVTLSCSPISGHRSVSWYQQTPGQGLQFLFEYFSETQRNKGNFPGRFSGRQFSNSRSEMNVSTLELGDSALYLCASSLAVLGTTYEQYFGPGTRLTVT.

The CDR3 DNA reads TGTGCCATCAGTGTACAATTCCAAGAGACCCAGTACTTC. This gives the protein CAISVQFQETQYF. This chain links TRBV10-3 with TRBJ2-5; no definite D call. V was shortened by 4 bases and J by 1 base, with 7 bases between the two germline ends. Germline assignment: CDR1 ENHRY and CDR2 SYGVKD. The CDR3 length is 13 residues.

This sequence joins TRBV5-3 and TRBJ1-5; no clear D gene. TRBV5-3 is assigned to the ORF class and has an uncertain function. The CDR3 has 13 residues. The ends were cut back, 2 bases at V and 7 bases at J, with 10 bases in the middle. CDR3 amino acids: CARSFEGNQPQHF. The CDR3 coding sequence is TGTGCCAGAAGCTTTGAGGGTAACCAGCCCCAGCATTTT.

V and J are TRBV2 and TRBJ1-4; D unclear. V dropped 2 bases and J dropped 9 bases, with 4 bases sitting between them. This CDR3 has 11 residues. Germline assignment: CDR1 SNHLY and CDR2 FYNNEI. This CDR3 is CASSELQKLFF. CDR3 nucleotide sequence: TGTGCCAGCAGTGAACTACAAAAACTGTTTTTT. The variable domain in full, completed from reference TRBV2 and TRBJ1-4, reads EPEVTQTPSHQVTQMGQEVILRCVPISNHLYFYWYRQILGQKVEFLVSFYNNEISEKSEIFDDQFSVERPDGSNFTLKIRSTKLEDSAMYFCASSELQKLFFGSGTQLSVL.

In regard to this clone: The sample holds other DNA sequences that translate to the same CDR3. This chain uses TRBV7-9 with TRBJ1-5, with D possibly TRBD1 on 5 matching bases. This CDR3 region has 12 residues. The germline V gene has CDR1 SEHNR and CDR2 FQNEAQ (reference sequence). The germline V and J ends were trimmed by 4 bases and 6 bases, with 7 bases remaining between them. Here the CDR3 DNA reads TGTGCCAGCAGCTCCCAGGGTCAGCCCCAGCATTTT. Translating it yields CASSSQGQPQHF.

The CDR3 protein is CASIPTPLGQGYQPQHF. In nucleotides, the CDR3 is TGTGCCAGCATCCCGACCCCGTTGGGACAGGGGTACCAGCCCCAGCATTTT. The J gene is TRBJ1-5, the V gene TRBV7-9; 10 nucleotides line up with TRBD1. V lost 7 bases to trimming and J lost 7 bases; unmatched junction nucleotides: 16. The CDR3 has 17 residues. Germline V gene sequence: CDR1 SEHNR, CDR2 FQNEAQ (reference sequence).

V is TRBV10-3 and J is TRBJ1-6; 9 bases map to TRBD1. V lost 3 bases to trimming and J lost 9 bases; unmatched junction nucleotides: 9. From germline, CDR1 is ENHRY and CDR2 SYGVKD. The CDR3 loop spans 16 amino acids. This CDR3 reads CAISDIPLDRGSPLHF. In DNA, the CDR3 is TGTGCCATCAGTGATATACCTTTGGACAGGGGTTCACCCCTCCACTTT.

This chain joins TRBV18 and TRBJ1-2, with D perhaps matching TRBD1 (5 bases). Per the germline V gene, CDR1 is KGHSH and CDR2 is LQKENI. V lost 2 bases, J lost 4 bases, and 11 bases lay in between. This CDR3 has 14 amino acids. The DNA for the CDR3 is TGTGCCAGCTCACCAGAAATGACAGTCTATGGCTACACCTTC. As protein: CASSPEMTVYGYTF.

The chain's CDR3 is CASSELHWGDQPQHF. As DNA, the CDR3 is TGTGCCAGCAGTGAACTTCACTGGGGGGATCAGCCCCAGCATTTT. The chain recombines TRBV6-1 with TRBJ1-5; the D gene is possibly TRBD1 (5 bases). From germline, CDR1 is MNHNS and CDR2 SASEGT. V lost 2 bases, J lost 5 bases, and 13 bases lay in between. The CDR3 totals 15 residues.

The V call is TRBV5-1, the J call TRBJ2-7, with TRBD1 matching 8 bases. The CDR3 length is 14 residues. Per the germline V gene, CDR1 is SGHRS and CDR2 is YFSETQ. With V trimmed by 4 bases and J by 2 bases, 5 bases remained unmatched. CDR3: CASSIGTGPYEQYF. DNA of the CDR3: TGCGCCAGCAGCATAGGGACAGGACCCTACGAGCAGTACTTC.

This clone was seen once. V gene TRBV2 combines with J gene TRBJ1-2, with no clear D. The V end lost 3 bases, the J end lost 4 bases, and 21 bases lay between the germline ends. Germline-derived CDR1 and CDR2 are SNHLY and FYNNEI. This CDR3 has 17 residues. The CDR3 spells CASSEGGRWLEGYGYTF. The CDR3 bases are TGTGCCAGCAGTGAGGGAGGACGGTGGCTGGAGGGCTATGGCTACACCTTC.

Of note for this clone: This CDR3 is also generated by other DNA sequences in the sample. This sequence joins TRBV2 and TRBJ2-7; D might be TRBD1 (5 bases). The CDR3 has 13 residues. Germline values: CDR1 SNHLY, CDR2 FYNNEI. The V end was cut by 1 base, the J end by 4 bases, with 8 bases between. The CDR3 spells CASSEGGSYEQYF. The CDR3 DNA follows: TGTGCCAGCAGTGAAGGGGGCAGTTACGAGCAGTACTTC.

The chain recombines TRBV6-5 with TRBJ2-2; D is ambiguous. The CDR3 runs 14 residues. Germline-derived CDR1 and CDR2 are MNHEY and SVGAGI. The germline V and J ends were trimmed by 1 base and 4 bases, with 7 bases remaining between them. The CDR3 DNA reads TGTGCCAGCAGTTACTTTCGGAGCACCGGGGAGCTGTTTTTT. Translating it yields CASSYFRSTGELFF.

The V and J genes are TRBV13 and TRBJ2-3; TRBD1 is a possible D gene (5 bases). The CDR3 spans 17 residues. V lost 0 bases, J lost 4 bases, and 17 bases lay in between. In germline, CDR1 is PRHDT, CDR2 FYEKMQ (reference sequence). The chain's CDR3 is CASSLGGVGVPADTQYF. CDR3 DNA: TGTGCCAGCAGCTTAGGTGGGGTAGGGGTGCCCGCAGATACGCAGTATTTT. The full variable domain, in which reference TRBV13 and TRBJ2-3 provide the parts outside the CDR3, is AAGVIQSPRHLIKEKRETATLKCYPIPRHDTVYWYQQGPGQDPQFLISFYEKMQSDKGSIPDRFSAQQFSDYHSELNMSSLELGDSALYFCASSLGGVGVPADTQYFGPGTRLTVL.

The chain is built from TRBV7-9 and TRBJ2-7, with a possible D match to TRBD2 (5 bases). The CDR3 runs 13 residues. Per germline, CDR1 SEHNR and CDR2 FQNEAQ (reference sequence). V was trimmed by 5 bases and J by 9 bases, leaving 17 bases between them. The CDR3 DNA follows: TGTGCCAGCAGCCCGCCGGGGAGAGACGGGCAGTACTTC. This sequence encodes CASSPPGRDGQYF.

CDR3 residues: CASQGAGNSPLHF. As DNA, the CDR3 is TGTGCCAGCCAGGGGGCGGGTAATTCACCCCTCCACTTT. The V call is TRBV27, the J call TRBJ1-6; 8 nucleotides line up with TRBD1. Germline V gene data show CDR1 as MNHEY and CDR2 as SMNVEV (reference sequence). J gave up 6 bases and V 8 bases, and 3 bases lay outside the gene matches. The CDR3 loop spans 13 amino acids.

J is TRBJ2-1 and V is TRBV19, with 12 positions matching TRBD2. Germline assignment: CDR1 LNHDA and CDR2 SQIVND (reference sequence). The CDR3 spans 16 residues. The trim removed 4 bases at V and 2 bases at J, leaving 3 bases unmatched. In nucleotides, the CDR3 is TGTGCCAGTAGTAACCTAGCGGGGGGGCCCTACAATGAGCAGTTCTTC. Amino acids: CASSNLAGGPYNEQFF.

This chain joins TRBV7-2 and TRBJ1-1; D call uncertain. The CDR3 totals 14 residues. Germline V lookup: CDR1 SGHTA, CDR2 FQGNSA. Trimming stripped 1 base from V and 4 bases from J, with 10 bases between. In DNA, the CDR3 is TGTGCCAGCAGCTTAGATACCGGGATCACTGAAGCTTTCTTT. Its translation: CASSLDTGITEAFF. Looking up the rest from reference TRBV7-2 and TRBJ1-1 gives the full variable domain: GAGVSQSPSNKVTEKGKDVELRCDPISGHTALYWYRQSLGQGLEFLIYFQGNSAPDKSGLPSDRFSAERTGGSVSTLTIQRTQQEDSAVYLCASSLDTGITEAFFGQGTRLTVV.

V and J are TRBV2 and TRBJ1-4; 7 nucleotides match TRBD1. The length of the CDR3 is 14 residues. V lost 6 bases and J lost 3; bases outside the gene matches: 4. In germline, CDR1 is SNHLY, CDR2 FYNNEI. CDR3 DNA sequence: TGTGCCAGCAGGACAGGGCAGGCTAATGAAAAACTGTTTTTT. This codes for CASRTGQANEKLFF.

This rearrangement joins TRBV28 to TRBJ1-5, with D possibly TRBD1 on 5 matching bases. Between the trimmed V and J ends, which lost 3 bases and 3 bases, there was a span of 12 bases. This CDR3 has 15 residues. CDR1 and CDR2 (germline): MDHEN, SYDVKM. CDR3 region: CASSLGGRDNQPQHF. CDR3 in DNA: TGTGCCAGCAGTTTGGGGGGACGCGACAATCAGCCCCAGCATTTT.

This chain uses TRBV6-5 with TRBJ2-2; possible D gene TRBD2, 6 bases. V gave up 5 bases and J gave up 0 bases, with 10 bases separating them. Germline CDR1 reads MNHEY; CDR2 reads SVGAGI. This CDR3 region has 15 residues. DNA of the CDR3: TGTGCCAGCAGTAGGGGACTTTCGAACACCGGGGAGCTGTTTTTT. Translation: CASSRGLSNTGELFF.

This chain uses TRBV5-1 with TRBJ2-7, with 8 bases identical to TRBD1. Trimming cost V 4 bases and J 3 bases; bases outside gene matches: 12. The CDR3 covers 16 residues. From germline, CDR1 is SGHRS and CDR2 YFSETQ. As DNA, the CDR3 is TGCGCCAGCAGCCCACAACCGGGACAGGCATACTACGAGCAGTACTTC. This gives the protein CASSPQPGQAYYEQYF.

The chain couples TRBV6-5 to TRBJ2-7; 8 bases agree with TRBD2. This CDR3 has 14 residues. V lost 6 bases, J lost 3 bases, and 7 bases stayed unmatched. Germline V lookup: CDR1 MNHEY, CDR2 SVGAGI. CDR3 in DNA: TGTGCCAGCAGCCGAGCGGGGGTAAACTACGAGCAGTACTTC. Translation gives CASSRAGVNYEQYF.